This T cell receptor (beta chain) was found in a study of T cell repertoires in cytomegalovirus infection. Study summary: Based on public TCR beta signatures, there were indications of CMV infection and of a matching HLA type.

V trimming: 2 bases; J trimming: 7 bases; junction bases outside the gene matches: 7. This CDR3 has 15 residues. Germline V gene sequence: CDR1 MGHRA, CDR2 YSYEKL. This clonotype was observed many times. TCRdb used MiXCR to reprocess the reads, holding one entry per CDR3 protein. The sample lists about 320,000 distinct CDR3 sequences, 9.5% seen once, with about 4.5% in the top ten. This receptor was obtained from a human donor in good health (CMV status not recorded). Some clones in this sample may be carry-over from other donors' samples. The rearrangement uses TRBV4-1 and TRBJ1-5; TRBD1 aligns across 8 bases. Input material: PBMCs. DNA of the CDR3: TGCGCCAGCAGCCAATCGGACAGGGTAGAGCAGCCCCAGCATTTT. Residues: CASSQSDRVEQPQHF.